What follows is one T cell receptor beta chain and its context. The germline V gene encodes CDR1 SGHNT and CDR2 YYREEE (reference sequence). The CDR3 runs to 15 residues. J was trimmed by 5 bases and V by 4 bases; bases with no gene match: 4. These data are taken from a study of blood T cell repertoires in COVID-19. At the level of the study: There were acute and convalescent COVID-19 samples, and they came from the United States, Italy and Spain.

Recruited during active infection, patients (from Seattle) were subsequently followed longitudinally. Sequencing used immunoSEQ multiplex PCR; TCRdb keeps in-frame clones, though not all of them. The sample contains around 75,000 clones, about 85% of which appear only once. This chain links TRBV5-4 with TRBJ1-6; TRBD1 matches at 9 bases. The receptor was derived from a man in his forties or fifties with COVID-19, enrolled during active disease. Sequenced: peripheral blood. CDR3 sequence (DNA): TGTGCCAGCAGCGACCGGACAGGGGATAATTCACCCCTCCACTTT. Amino acids: CASSDRTGDNSPLHF.